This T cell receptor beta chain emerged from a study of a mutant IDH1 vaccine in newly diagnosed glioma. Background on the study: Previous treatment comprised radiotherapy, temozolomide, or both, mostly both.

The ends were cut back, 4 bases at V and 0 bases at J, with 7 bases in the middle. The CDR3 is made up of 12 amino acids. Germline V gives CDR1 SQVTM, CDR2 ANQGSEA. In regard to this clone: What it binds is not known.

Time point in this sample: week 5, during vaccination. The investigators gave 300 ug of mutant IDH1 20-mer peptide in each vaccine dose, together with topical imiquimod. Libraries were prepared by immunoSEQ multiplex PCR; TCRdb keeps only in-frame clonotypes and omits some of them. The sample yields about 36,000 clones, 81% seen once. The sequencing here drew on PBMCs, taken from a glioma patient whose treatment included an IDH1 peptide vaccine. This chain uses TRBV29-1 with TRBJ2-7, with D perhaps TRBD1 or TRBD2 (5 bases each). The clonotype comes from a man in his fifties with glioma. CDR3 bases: TGCAGCGTTGCCGGGACCTCCTACGAGCAGTACTTC. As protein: CSVAGTSYEQYF.